A single T cell receptor beta chain is shown here with its context. The antigen is undetermined. This CDR3 is built from 13 residues. The germline V and J ends were trimmed by 7 bases and 3 bases, with 15 bases remaining between them. Germline V lookup: CDR1 SQVTM, CDR2 ANQGSEA. These data belong to a study of CD8 T cells in ankylosing spondylitis. Overall study findings and caveats: Seven or eight highly homologous variants made up a TCR beta motif, and this motif appeared characteristic of ankylosing spondylitis blood. Significant enrichment of disease-linked clones was reported in matched ankylosing spondylitis synovial fluid.

Preparation of TCR beta libraries was done by quantitative 5'-RACE with molecular barcodes. Using its own MiXCR run on the 5' RACE reads, TCRdb lists one record per CDR3 protein. The sample lists about 130,000 distinct CDR3 sequences, approximately 13% occurring once. The sequence was obtained from a female donor with ankylosing spondylitis or in good health (not recorded which). Sequenced material: blood, either unsorted or a sorted T cell fraction (not recorded which). The genes are TRBV29-1 and TRBJ1-2, with D hard to call. This CDR3 reads CSAGYGIDYGYTF. The CDR3 nucleotides read TGCAGCGCCGGATACGGGATCGACTATGGCTACACCTTC. Full variable domain (remainder filled in from reference TRBV29-1 and TRBJ1-2): SAVISQKPSRDICQRGTSLTIQCQVDSQVTMMFWYRQQPGQSLTLIATANQGSEATYESGFVIDKFPISRPNLTFSTLTVSNMSPEDSSIYLCSAGYGIDYGYTFGSGTRLTVV.